These 17 T cell receptor beta chains share one sample of origin, sequenced in a study of blood T cells in healthy people across ages. PCR was performed a second time for about 7 to 11 cycles using a sample-barcoded 5' primer and a J-beta primer mix. TCRdb passed the 5' RACE reads through MiXCR, listing each CDR3 protein once. Here the sample spans 650,000 to 700,000 distinct CDR3 sequences, about 51% being singletons. What was sequenced was blood. Every receptor here comes from a woman aged 80 or older in good health.

A few counts support this clonotype. The chain recombines TRBV28 with TRBJ2-1; D is unresolved. Germline V gene data show CDR1 as MDHEN and CDR2 as SYDVKM. The CDR3 contains 13 residues. The germline V and J ends were trimmed by 7 bases and 8 bases, with 15 bases remaining between them. The chain's CDR3 is CASTSFSLHEQFF. The DNA for the CDR3 is TGTGCCAGCACTTCCTTCAGCCTCCATGAGCAGTTCTTC.

This chain links TRBV5-1 with TRBJ2-5; 14 bases map to TRBD2. The trim removed 4 bases at V and 0 bases at J, leaving 8 bases unmatched. The CDR3 covers 18 residues. CDR1 and CDR2 (germline): SGHRS, YFSETQ. The DNA for the CDR3 is TGCGCCAGCAGCCCGAGACTAGCGGGAGGGCTTAACCAAGAGACCCAGTACTTC. Its translation: CASSPRLAGGLNQETQYF.

For this clonotype: A much larger clone differs from this one at a single base, so this may be a read error. J is TRBJ2-1 and V is TRBV6-2 or TRBV6-3; D not certain. Matching the DNA end better, TRBJ2-7 makes the J call doubtful. This CDR3 contains 11 residues. CDR1 and CDR2 from the germline V gene are MNHEY and SVGEGT. The CDR3 sequence: CASSYYNEQYF. CDR3 sequence (DNA): TGTGCCAGCAGTTACTACAATGAGCAGTACTTC.

This clonotype was detected only once. The DNA for the CDR3 is TGCAGTGCTAGAGATTCGGCAGCTACTTATGGCTACACCTTC. It translates to CSARDSAATYGYTF. The rearrangement joins TRBV20-1 to TRBJ1-2; D is unclear. Germline V CDR1 and CDR2: DFQATT, SNEGSKA (reference sequence). CDR3 length: 14 residues. V lost 0 bases, J lost 5 bases, and 13 bases lay in between.

The chain joins TRBV27 to TRBJ2-4; no clear D gene. The CDR3 spans 13 residues. Germline values: CDR1 MNHEY, CDR2 SMNVEV (reference sequence). V dropped 0 bases and J dropped 8 bases, with 8 bases sitting between them. CDR3 in DNA: TGTGCCAGCAGTTTATCGGTTTTTGACATTCAGTACTTC. Residues: CASSLSVFDIQYF.

This clonotype was counted many times. The chain is built from TRBV29-1 and TRBJ2-7; 13 positions match TRBD2. The CDR3 is 15 residues long. Germline CDR1 is SQVTM and CDR2 is ANQGSEA. The V segment lost 6 bases and the J segment 2 bases; nucleotides outside the gene matches: 7. CDR3 in DNA: TGCAGCGTCGCCGGACTAGCGGGAGAGACCTACGAGCAGTACTTC. Its protein product is CSVAGLAGETYEQYF.

In DNA, the CDR3 is TGTGCCACCAGTGATAACACAGGATACACTGAAGCTTTCTTT. Protein sequence: CATSDNTGYTEAFF. The chain links TRBV24-1 to TRBJ1-1; tentatively, D is TRBD1 (5 bases). This CDR3 spans 14 amino acids. CDR1 KGHDR and CDR2 SFDVKD come from the germline V gene. Trimming cost V 3 bases and J 3 bases, with 10 bases left between them.

The chain has TRBV20-1 and TRBJ2-1, with 7 bases matching TRBD1. J was trimmed by 10 bases and V by 6 bases; bases with no gene match: 18. The CDR3 is made up of 15 amino acids. In germline, CDR1 is DFQATT, CDR2 SNEGSKA (reference sequence). CDR3 residues: CSAMIGEGTAYEQFF. CDR3 nucleotides: TGCAGTGCAATGATAGGGGAAGGGACAGCCTACGAGCAGTTCTTC.

This clonotype was observed at least ten times. This CDR3 reads CASSPPSATDTQYF. CDR3 DNA sequence: TGTGCCAGCTCACCACCGTCAGCCACAGATACGCAGTATTTT. The chain links TRBV18 to TRBJ2-3; D is unresolved. The CDR3 sequence is 14 residues long. Trimming cost V 0 bases and J 2 bases, with 6 bases left between them. CDR1 is KGHSH, CDR2 LQKENI, per germline.

Regarding this clonotype: This could be a read error, since a much larger clone is one nucleotide away. The chain carries TRBV20-1 and TRBJ2-7, with 9 bases fitting TRBD2. Trimming at V came to 3 bases and at J to 4 bases, leaving 4 bases not matched to a gene. The CDR3 extends over 13 amino acids. Germline-derived CDR1 and CDR2 are DFQATT and SNEGSKA (reference sequence). The CDR3 spells CSARLAGPYEQYF. The CDR3 DNA is TGCAGTGCTAGGCTAGCGGGACCGTACGAGCAGTACTTC.

The CDR3 coding sequence is TGTGCCAGCAGTTTATCCCCAGGGTCTGGCACAGATACGCAGTATTTT. Its protein is CASSLSPGSGTDTQYF. The chain joins TRBV27 to TRBJ2-3; D is perhaps TRBD1 (5 bases). The CDR3 has 16 residues. Germline V CDR1 and CDR2: MNHEY, SMNVEV (reference sequence). Trimming stripped 0 bases from V and 1 base from J, with 11 bases between.

This clonotype was observed many times. The rearrangement joins TRBV6-5 to TRBJ2-1; 9 nucleotides align to TRBD2. The CDR3 sequence is 15 residues long. Germline V gives CDR1 MNHEY, CDR2 SVGAGI. The V gene end was trimmed by 3 bases and the J gene end by 9 bases; junction bases not matched to a gene: 9. CDR3 sequence: CASSYSGSGRFEQFF. The CDR3 DNA reads as TGTGCCAGCAGTTATTCGGGTAGCGGGAGATTTGAGCAGTTCTTC.

The rearrangement links TRBV29-1 to TRBJ2-7; a possible D gene is TRBD1 (6 bases). Trimming pared 1 base from V and 1 base from J, leaving 17 bases between. Per germline, CDR1 SQVTM and CDR2 ANQGSEA. The length of the CDR3 is 16 residues. The CDR3 region has the DNA TGCAGCGTTGAAGTCGATTCAGGGGCACTTTCCTACGAGCAGTACTTC. It translates to CSVEVDSGALSYEQYF.

V usage is TRBV27 and J usage is TRBJ1-2, with a tentative D call TRBD1 (5 bases). The CDR3 is made up of 12 amino acids. Trimming stripped 6 bases from V and 4 bases from J, with 9 bases between. CDR1 is MNHEY, CDR2 SMNVEV, per germline (reference sequence). CDR3 in DNA: TGTGCCAGCAGACAGGCTTCCTATGGCTACACCTTC. It is translated as CASRQASYGYTF.

Comments on this clonotype: A much larger clone lies one base from this, so it may be a read error. The genes are TRBV3-1 and TRBJ2-5; TRBD2 is a possible D gene (6 bases). The CDR3 is 14 amino acids. V was cut by 3 bases and J by 11 bases, with 19 bases left in between. Germline lookup yields CDR1 LGHDT and CDR2 YNNKEL (reference sequence). The CDR3 DNA reads as TGTGCCAGCAGCCAGGGACTTACCCTCGATGAGCAGTACTTC. The encoded protein is CASSQGLTLDEQYF.

This clonotype was seen more than once but under ten times. The genes are TRBV5-1 and TRBJ2-2; 10 positions agree with TRBD1. J lost 4 bases, V lost 4 bases, and 7 bases had no gene match. CDR3 length equals 16 residues. Looked up from germline, CDR1 is SGHRS and CDR2 is YFSETQ. The chain's CDR3 is CASSPRTGGFTGELFF. The CDR3 DNA follows: TGCGCCAGCAGCCCGAGGACAGGGGGATTCACCGGGGAGCTGTTTTTT.

This clonotype was recorded only once. The rearrangement links TRBV20-1 to TRBJ2-1, with D perhaps TRBD2 (5 bases). The J call may be mistaken, given a closer DNA end match to TRBJ2-7. Per germline, CDR1 DFQATT and CDR2 SNEGSKA (reference sequence). The CDR3 sequence is 14 residues long. Written as DNA, the CDR3 is TGCAGTGCTAGCGGGGTGGTGCGTTACAATGAGCAGTACTTC. It is translated as CSASGVVRYNEQYF.